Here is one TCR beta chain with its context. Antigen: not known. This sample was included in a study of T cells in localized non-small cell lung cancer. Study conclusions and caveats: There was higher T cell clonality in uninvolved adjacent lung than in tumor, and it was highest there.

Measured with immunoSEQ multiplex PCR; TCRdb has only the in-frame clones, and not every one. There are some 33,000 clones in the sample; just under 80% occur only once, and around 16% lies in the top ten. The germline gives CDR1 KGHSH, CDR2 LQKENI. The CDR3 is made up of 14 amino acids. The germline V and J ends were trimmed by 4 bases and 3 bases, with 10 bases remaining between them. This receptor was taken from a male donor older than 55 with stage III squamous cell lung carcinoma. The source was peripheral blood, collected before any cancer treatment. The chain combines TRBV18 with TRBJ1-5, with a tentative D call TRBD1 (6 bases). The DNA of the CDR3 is TGTGCCAGCTCACTCTACAGGGACAATCAGCCCCAGCATTTT. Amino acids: CASSLYRDNQPQHF.